The clone carrying this T cell receptor (beta chain) was counted many times. Its specificity is unknown. This sample is drawn from a study of T cells after yellow fever vaccination. Whole-study findings and limits: Clones that expanded after primary vaccination mostly reappeared after the booster (around 96% CD4, roughly 87% CD8).

With 0 bases removed from V and 3 bases from J, the gap between germline ends came to 11 bases. The CDR3 totals 15 residues. Germline CDR1 and CDR2: LGHNA and YSLEER. MiXCR, run by TCRdb on the 5' RACE reads, gives a single entry per CDR3 protein. This table holds 150,000 to 200,000 distinct CDR3 sequences, less than 9% found once. The receptor's source is a man between 18 and 35 years old who received the YFV17D yellow fever vaccine. The chain is built from TRBV4-3 and TRBJ1-1, with D maybe TRBD1 (6 bases). The material sequenced was CD4+ T cells sorted from PBMCs, taken 5 days after the first yellow fever vaccination. CDR3 bases: TGCGCCAGCAGCCAAGATACAGGGCCCGACACTGAAGCTTTCTTT. Protein sequence: CASSQDTGPDTEAFF.